Detailed here is one T cell receptor (beta chain). Its antigen is still unknown. The V and J ends lost 6 bases and 5 bases respectively, with 17 bases between them. CDR3 size: 14 residues. The germline V gene encodes CDR1 MNHEY and CDR2 SVGAGI. Each of the patients experienced relapse following autologous stem cell transplantation, and their brentuximab vedotin exposure differed. These data belong to a study of PD-1 blockade in classical Hodgkin lymphoma. Overall study results and limits: For complete responders, baseline diversity was comparable to that of newly diagnosed patients.

Only in-frame clones appear in the TCRdb table, and some are missing; sequencing was by immunoSEQ multiplex PCR. The sample has approximately 52,000 clones, just under 75% seen once; the top ten hold around 16%. This receptor was obtained from a human donor with classical Hodgkin lymphoma. The sample was peripheral blood mononuclear cells (PBMCs), taken before the second cycle of nivolumab. The gene calls are TRBV6-5 and TRBJ2-7; tentatively, D is TRBD1 (6 bases). DNA of the CDR3: TGTGCCAGCAGGCAAGGACAGAGACCTAACGAGCAGTACTTC. Protein product: CASRQGQRPNEQYF.